Following are 30 T cell receptor beta chains from one sample sequenced in a study of siplizumab effects on memory and regulatory T cells. TCRdb's table, derived via immunoSEQ multiplex PCR, lists solely in-frame clones and lacks some. The sample has about 100,000 clones, more than 90% seen once. The sequenced material came from CD4+ T cells sorted from blood. Receptors originate from a human donor in good health. Some clones in this sample may be carry-over from other donors' samples.

The rearrangement uses TRBV6-5 and TRBJ1-5; weak D call: TRBD1 (6 bases). Between the trimmed V and J ends, which lost 6 bases and 3 bases, there was a span of 15 bases. Germline loops: CDR1 MNHEY, CDR2 SVGAGI. CDR3 length: 15 residues. The CDR3, as DNA: TGTGCCAGCAGCCTGGGAGGGGGGGCCAATCAGCCCCAGCATTTT. This encodes CASSLGGGANQPQHF.

This rearrangement joins TRBV19 to TRBJ1-2; tentative D call: TRBD1 (5 bases). Trimming took off 5 bases at V and 8 bases at J, with 15 bases between the two ends. In germline, CDR1 is LNHDA, CDR2 SQIVND (reference sequence). The CDR3 runs 13 residues. The CDR3 loop is CASSALWGEGYTF. CDR3 DNA sequence: TGTGCCAGTAGTGCTCTCTGGGGGGAAGGCTACACCTTC.

V usage is TRBV5-6 and J usage is TRBJ2-3, with 8 positions matching TRBD1. V was pared by 4 bases and J by 0 bases, with 4 bases of the junction left unmatched. CDR1 and CDR2 (germline): SGHDT, YYEEEE. This CDR3 is 15 amino acids long. This chain's CDR3 is CASSQTGASTDTQYF. The CDR3 DNA sequence: TGTGCCAGCAGCCAGACAGGGGCTAGCACAGATACGCAGTATTTT.

The chain joins TRBV2 to TRBJ2-2, with 8 nucleotides matching TRBD1. J gave up 4 bases and V 5 bases, and 3 bases lay outside the gene matches. Germline assignment: CDR1 SNHLY and CDR2 FYNNEI. The CDR3 loop spans 14 amino acids. This chain's CDR3 is CASSYRGSTGELFF. The CDR3 nucleotides read TGTGCCAGCAGTTACAGGGGGAGCACCGGGGAGCTGTTTTTT.

Concerning this clone itself: Other nucleotide sequences in the sample specify the same CDR3. The chain carries TRBV5-1 and TRBJ2-2, with D perhaps TRBD2 (5 bases). V lost 4 bases and J lost 1, with 8 bases in between. Germline CDR1 and CDR2: SGHRS and YFSETQ. The CDR3 consists of 14 residues. The CDR3 DNA is TGCGCCAGCAGCCTGGAGGTGAACACCGGGGAGCTGTTTTTT. Its translation is CASSLEVNTGELFF.

The V gene is TRBV9, the J gene TRBJ2-2; D tentatively fits TRBD1 or TRBD2 (5 bases each). In germline, CDR1 is SGDLS, CDR2 YYNGEE. V shed 3 bases and J shed 6 bases, with 9 bases lying between them. This CDR3 is 13 amino acids long. The CDR3 region has the DNA TGTGCCAGCAGCGCCGGGGCGTCCGGGGAGCTGTTTTTT. This gives the protein CASSAGASGELFF.

V is TRBV10-3 and J is TRBJ1-1; 7 bases map to TRBD1. Germline-derived CDR1 and CDR2 are ENHRY and SYGVKD. Germline trimming cut 9 bases from V and 1 base from J; bases unmatched to any gene: 14. The CDR3 contains 16 residues. As DNA, the CDR3 is TGTGCCATAGGGGACAGCCGCCTGACGGGGAACACTGAAGCTTTCTTT. Its translation is CAIGDSRLTGNTEAFF.

This clone was counted only a few times. This sequence joins TRBV28 and TRBJ1-5; no clear D gene. The CDR3 has 14 residues. Germline-derived CDR1 and CDR2 are MDHEN and SYDVKM. The V and J ends lost 7 bases and 0 bases respectively, with 10 bases between them. CDR3 in DNA: TGTGCCAGCACGCAGGTCAGTAGCAATCAGCCCCAGCATTTT. Its protein is CASTQVSSNQPQHF.

The chain couples TRBV5-1 to TRBJ2-7; D gene uncertain. CDR3 length equals 16 residues. The V gene's germline CDR1 is SGHRS and CDR2 YFSETQ. V dropped 0 bases and J dropped 2 bases, with 15 bases sitting between them. This chain's CDR3 is CASSLVPERSPYEQYF. The CDR3 bases are TGCGCCAGCAGCTTGGTCCCCGAGCGTAGTCCCTACGAGCAGTACTTC.

V and J are TRBV6-1 and TRBJ2-1; TRBD2 aligns across 8 bases. Trimming at V came to 7 bases and at J to 15 bases, leaving 14 bases not matched to a gene. The CDR3 is 13 residues long. In germline, CDR1 is MNHNS, CDR2 SASEGT. The DNA of the CDR3 is TGTGCCAGCATTCCTGAACCGGGACTAGTTCCGTTCTTC. Translating gives CASIPEPGLVPFF.

The rearrangement joins TRBV5-1 to TRBJ2-1; 10 bases are shared with TRBD2. V shed 0 bases, J shed 5 bases, and the junction held 11 bases outside the gene matches. CDR1 is SGHRS, CDR2 YFSETQ, per germline. This CDR3 contains 18 residues. CDR3 loop: CASSLGGLAGEGHNEQFF. In nucleotides, the CDR3 is TGCGCCAGCAGCTTGGGAGGTCTAGCGGGAGAGGGCCACAATGAGCAGTTCTTC.

This clone was seen a few times. The rearrangement joins TRBV19 to TRBJ2-4, with D perhaps matching TRBD1 or TRBD2 (5 bases each). V was clipped by 5 bases and J by 9 bases, with 17 bases between them. The CDR3 is 14 residues long. Germline V CDR1 and CDR2: LNHDA, SQIVND (reference sequence). The CDR3 DNA follows: TGTGCCAGTAGTGCTTCCCCAGGTGGGGGCATTCAGTACTTC. Its protein is CASSASPGGGIQYF.

This chain uses TRBV6-5 with TRBJ1-2; D not certain. Trimming took off 8 bases at V and 4 bases at J, with 17 bases between the two ends. The CDR3 has 14 residues. Per germline, CDR1 MNHEY and CDR2 SVGAGI. The CDR3 DNA follows: TGTGCCAGCCGAAAAGCGAAAACCGCCTATGGCTACACCTTC. It translates to CASRKAKTAYGYTF.

V gene TRBV14 combines with J gene TRBJ1-1; tentative D call: TRBD1 (6 bases). CDR3 length equals 15 residues. Germline values: CDR1 SGHDN, CDR2 FVKESK. V lost 4 bases, J lost 1 base, and 13 bases lay in between. The CDR3 nucleotides read TGTGCCAGCAGCCCGCTTGGACAGAAGAACACTGAAGCTTTCTTT. It translates to CASSPLGQKNTEAFF.

This chain connects TRBV6-5 to TRBJ2-7; the match to TRBD1 covers 12 bases. V lost 6 bases, J lost 4 bases, and 4 bases stayed unmatched. CDR1 is MNHEY, CDR2 SVGAGI, per germline. The CDR3 contains 14 residues. The CDR3 coding sequence is TGTGCCAGCAGCGCGGGACAGGGGGCTTACGAGCAGTACTTC. Translated: CASSAGQGAYEQYF.

This chain joins TRBV29-1 and TRBJ1-1, with D tentatively TRBD1 (6 bases). Deletions cut 4 bases from V and 5 bases from J, with 11 bases between. Germline V gene data show CDR1 as SQVTM and CDR2 as ANQGSEA. CDR3 length equals 12 residues. The CDR3 coding sequence is TGCAGCGTTGGATCAGGGGAAACTGAAGCTTTCTTT. The encoded protein is CSVGSGETEAFF.

The V call is TRBV6-5, the J call TRBJ1-2; no clear D. V lost 5 bases, J lost 10 bases, and 17 bases lay in between. The germline CDR1 and CDR2 sequences are MNHEY and SVGAGI. The CDR3 extends over 13 amino acids. CDR3 protein: CASSTPRTRFYTF. In DNA, the CDR3 is TGTGCCAGCAGTACCCCAAGGACGCGATTCTACACCTTC.

The chain carries TRBV7-2 and TRBJ2-3; D is possibly TRBD1 or TRBD2 (5 bases each). CDR1 SGHTA and CDR2 FQGNSA come from the germline V gene. The CDR3 totals 14 residues. Trimming removed 4 bases from V and 2 bases from J, with 10 bases in between. The CDR3 loop is CASSWDGVTDTQYF. In DNA, the CDR3 is TGTGCCAGCAGCTGGGACGGCGTCACAGATACGCAGTATTTT.

Worth noting for this clone: The CDR3 does not end in the conserved phenylalanine or tryptophan, so this is likely a read error. The limits of the CDR3 on the DNA are not certain, so only TCRdb's listed CDR3 is given. The J gene is TRBJ1-1, the V gene TRBV28; the D call TRBD1 from the table was never checked on the DNA. The germline CDR1 and CDR2 sequences are MDHEN and SYDVKM. The CDR3 comprises 14 residues, both ends counted. CDR3 amino acids: CASSLTGGGLKPLV.

The chain links TRBV28 to TRBJ2-7, with D possibly matching TRBD2 (5 bases). V was clipped by 1 base and J by 9 bases, with 22 bases between them. Germline loops: CDR1 MDHEN, CDR2 SYDVKM. The CDR3 consists of 16 residues. CDR3 sequence: CASSLSGNGKTSAQYF. CDR3 bases: TGTGCCAGCAGTTTATCGGGAAACGGGAAGACATCGGCGCAGTACTTC.

The chain carries TRBV14 and TRBJ2-7, with a tentative D call TRBD2 (6 bases). Germline V CDR1 and CDR2: SGHDN, FVKESK. The CDR3 has 15 residues. The ends were cut back, 0 bases at V and 3 bases at J, with 12 bases in the middle. Here the CDR3 reads CASSQDLGGDYEQYF. DNA of the CDR3: TGTGCCAGCAGCCAAGATCTGGGCGGGGACTACGAGCAGTACTTC.

The chain couples TRBV18 to TRBJ2-3, with a tentative D call TRBD2 (5 bases). The V end was cut by 0 bases, the J end by 5 bases, with 12 bases between. The CDR3 loop spans 15 amino acids. CDR1 is KGHSH and CDR2 is LQKENI in the germline V gene. This CDR3 reads CASSPPEEYRDTQYF. CDR3 nucleotide sequence: TGTGCCAGCTCACCACCGGAGGAGTATAGAGATACGCAGTATTTT. The full variable domain, completed using reference TRBV18 and TRBJ2-3, is NAGVMQNPRHLVRRRGQEARLRCSPMKGHSHVYWYRQLPEEGLKFMVYLQKENIIDESGMPKERFSAEFPKEGPSILRIQQVVRGDSAAYFCASSPPEEYRDTQYFGPGTRLTVL.

Notes on this clone: One junction end disagrees with the germline gene, perhaps due to a read error. The genes are TRBV7-7 and TRBJ2-7; D unresolved. Germline V gene lookup returns CDR1 SSHAT and CDR2 FNYEAQ (reference sequence). The length of the CDR3 is 12 residues. The CDR3 nucleotides read TGTGCTAGCAGCTTCCCCCACTACGAGCAGTACTTC. Protein product: CASSFPHYEQYF.

The chain links TRBV21-1 to TRBJ2-1; the D call of TRBD2 is as the table states it, not checked on the DNA. TRBV21-1 is labeled a pseudogene. The CDR3 extends over 17 amino acids. This CDR3 reads CASSNKPGTSGIDEQFF. CDR3 nucleotide sequence: TGTGCCAGCAGCAACAAGCCCGGGACTAGCGGGATCGATGAGCAGTTCTTC.

This chain connects TRBV7-3 to TRBJ2-1; 8 nucleotides line up with TRBD2. The CDR3 is 16 residues long. Germline V gives CDR1 SGHTA, CDR2 FQGTGA. Trimming at V came to 5 bases and at J to 7 bases, leaving 13 bases not matched to a gene. This CDR3 reads CASSKTLAATRNEQFF. The CDR3 DNA is TGTGCCAGCAGCAAAACACTAGCGGCAACCCGGAATGAGCAGTTCTTC.

The CDR3 coding sequence is TGCGCCAGCAGCTCCACCGGACAGGGACCTAATGAAAAACTGTTTTTT. Translation: CASSSTGQGPNEKLFF. The chain couples TRBV5-1 to TRBJ1-4; 8 bases agree with TRBD1. From germline, CDR1 is SGHRS and CDR2 YFSETQ. V was pared by 3 bases and J by 3 bases, with 7 bases of the junction left unmatched. The CDR3 is 16 amino acids.

The rearrangement links TRBV5-1 to TRBJ1-5; TRBD1 might be the D (5 bases). The V gene lost 0 bases and the J gene lost 7 bases, with 11 bases spanning the gap. Per germline, CDR1 SGHRS and CDR2 YFSETQ. This CDR3 region has 14 residues. CDR3 amino acids: CASSLGGPGQPQHF. In DNA form, the CDR3 reads TGCGCCAGCAGCTTGGGGGGACCGGGCCAGCCCCAGCATTTT.

The chain employs TRBV7-3 and TRBJ2-1, with 7 bases aligning to TRBD2. Germline V gives CDR1 SGHTA, CDR2 FQGTGA. V dropped 4 bases and J dropped 5; count of bases not matched to a gene: 5. The CDR3 is 14 residues long. The CDR3 is CASSSRELNNEQFF. CDR3 bases: TGTGCCAGCAGCTCGCGGGAGCTGAACAATGAGCAGTTCTTC. Drawing the rest from reference TRBV7-3 and TRBJ2-1, the complete variable domain is GAGVSQTPSNKVTEKGKYVELRCDPISGHTALYWYRQSLGQGPEFLIYFQGTGAADDSGLPNDRFFAVRPEGSVSTLKIQRTERGDSAVYLCASSSRELNNEQFFGPGTRLTVL.

This clone has just one count. V usage is TRBV5-1 and J usage is TRBJ2-3; tentatively, D is TRBD2 (6 bases). Germline CDR1 is SGHRS and CDR2 is YFSETQ. V dropped 4 bases and J dropped 2 bases, with 14 bases sitting between them. The CDR3 covers 15 residues. Here the CDR3 DNA reads TGCGCCAGCAGCACGACTAGACCAGACACAGATACGCAGTATTTT. Amino acid sequence: CASSTTRPDTDTQYF. Full variable domain (outside the CDR3, taken from reference TRBV5-1 and TRBJ2-3): KAGVTQTPRYLIKTRGQQVTLSCSPISGHRSVSWYQQTPGQGLQFLFEYFSETQRNKGNFPGRFSGRQFSNSRSEMNVSTLELGDSALYLCASSTTRPDTDTQYFGPGTRLTVL.

The chain employs TRBV5-4 and TRBJ2-5; D might be TRBD1 or TRBD2, each matching 6 bases. The J call may be incorrect, as the DNA end agrees better with TRBJ2-7. Germline V CDR1 and CDR2: SGHNT, YYREEE (reference sequence). The CDR3 has 14 residues. The CDR3 sequence: CASSFGGPGDEQYF. DNA of the CDR3: TGTGCCAGCAGCTTTGGGGGGCCAGGGGACGAGCAGTACTTC.